The 10 T cell receptor beta chains given below trace back to one sample, sequenced in a study of blood T cell repertoires in COVID-19. The assay was immunoSEQ multiplex PCR, and TCRdb's table has in-frame clones only and misses some. Here the sample spans fewer than 250,000 clones, around 84% being singletons. Sequenced: peripheral blood. The receptors originated from a man aged 45-65 years with COVID-19, enrolled during active disease.

The rearrangement links TRBV18 to TRBJ1-1; D gene uncertain. The CDR3 sequence is 13 residues long. Germline V gene data show CDR1 as KGHSH and CDR2 as LQKENI. Trimming shortened V by 4 bases and J by 3 bases, and 9 bases separated the two germline ends. Written as DNA, the CDR3 is TGTGCCAGCTCACTCCGACAAGACACTGAAGCTTTCTTT. Translation: CASSLRQDTEAFF.

Written as DNA, the CDR3 is TGTGCCAGCAGTTTATCCCCCCGTACGGGGGGCGCCGGGGAGCTGTTTTTT. Amino acids: CASSLSPRTGGAGELFF. The V call is TRBV28, the J call TRBJ2-2, with D tentatively TRBD2 (7 bases). CDR3 length: 17 residues. Germline CDR1 is MDHEN and CDR2 is SYDVKM. V lost 1 base and J 6 bases, leaving 18 bases between the germline ends.

Only a few counts were recorded for this clone. The same CDR3 is also encoded by other DNA sequences in this sample. The chain is built from TRBV5-4 and TRBJ1-2; perhaps TRBD1 as D (5 bases). Germline V gene data show CDR1 as SGHNT and CDR2 as YYREEE (reference sequence). CDR3 length: 14 amino acids. V lost 4 bases and J lost 2, with 12 bases in between. CDR3 nucleotides: TGTGCCAGCAGCCTTGCGGGGCAGAACTATGGCTACACCTTC. Protein product: CASSLAGQNYGYTF.

The chain employs TRBV7-9 and TRBJ2-3, with 10 bases fitting TRBD2. CDR1 is SEHNR and CDR2 is FQNEAQ in the germline V gene (reference sequence). This CDR3 has 16 amino acids. The trim removed 1 base at V and 4 bases at J, leaving 5 bases unmatched. The CDR3 nucleotides read TGTGCCAGCAGCTTAGAAGGGACTAGCGAGGCAGATACGCAGTATTTT. Translated, it gives CASSLEGTSEADTQYF.

The CDR3 reads CASSPDVLAGVYEQYF. For the CDR3, the DNA is TGTGCCAGCAGTCCCGATGTACTAGCGGGTGTCTACGAGCAGTACTTC. The chain carries TRBV27 and TRBJ2-7; TRBD2 aligns across 9 bases. Unmatched junction bases numbered 11, after V lost 5 bases and J lost 3 bases. This CDR3 has 16 amino acids. Germline CDR1 and CDR2: MNHEY and SMNVEV (reference sequence).

The rearrangement uses TRBV29-1 and TRBJ2-1, with 10 bases matching TRBD2. Germline CDR1 is SQVTM and CDR2 is ANQGSEA. The CDR3 loop spans 14 amino acids. Unmatched junction bases numbered 10, after V lost 5 bases and J lost 9 bases. The CDR3 DNA sequence: TGCAGCGTTAACCTATTGGTAGCGGGAGGTGAGCAGTTCTTC. Translation gives CSVNLLVAGGEQFF.

This clone has just one count. The V and J genes are TRBV30 and TRBJ1-4; TRBD1 matches at 8 bases. Germline trimming cut 2 bases from V and 8 bases from J; bases unmatched to any gene: 13. Germline values: CDR1 GTSNPN, CDR2 SVGIG (reference sequence). CDR3 size: 16 residues. The CDR3 reads CAWSPLGTGTLEKLFF. CDR3 DNA sequence: TGTGCCTGGAGTCCCTTAGGGACAGGAACTTTAGAAAAACTGTTTTTT.

This clone was found a few times. The V call is TRBV2, the J call TRBJ1-1; D gene ambiguous. V lost 2 bases, J lost 5 bases, and 12 bases lay in between. The CDR3 consists of 14 residues. Germline V lookup: CDR1 SNHLY, CDR2 FYNNEI. This chain's CDR3 is CASSELKQVTEAFF. DNA of the CDR3: TGTGCCAGCAGTGAACTCAAGCAGGTGACTGAAGCTTTCTTT. Supplemented by reference TRBV2 and TRBJ1-1, the full variable domain reads EPEVTQTPSHQVTQMGQEVILRCVPISNHLYFYWYRQILGQKVEFLVSFYNNEISEKSEIFDDQFSVERPDGSNFTLKIRSTKLEDSAMYFCASSELKQVTEAFFGQGTRLTVV.

This sequence joins TRBV3-1 (or the pseudogene TRBV3-2) and TRBJ1-6, with TRBD1 identical over 9 bases. V shed 4 bases and J 7 bases; nucleotides not matched to a gene: 2. Germline CDR1 and CDR2: LGHDT and YNNKEL (reference sequence). The CDR3 is 14 amino acids. The CDR3 loop is CASSPGTGNSPLHF. Written as DNA, the CDR3 is TGTGCCAGCAGCCCAGGGACAGGGAATTCACCCCTCCACTTT.

V and J are TRBV19 and TRBJ1-2; TRBD1 might be the D (6 bases). The V end lost 10 bases, the J end lost 7 bases, and 25 bases lay between the germline ends. The CDR3 spans 15 residues. The germline V gene encodes CDR1 LNHDA and CDR2 SQIVND (reference sequence). In DNA, the CDR3 is TGTGCCACTACCGATGGGGCAGGGGCGTTCGGTGGCTACACCTTC. Amino acids: CATTDGAGAFGGYTF. The full variable domain, its missing parts supplied by reference TRBV19 and TRBJ1-2, is DGGITQSPKYLFRKEGQNVTLSCEQNLNHDAMYWYRQDPGQGLRLIYYSQIVNDFQKGDIAEGYSVSREKKESFPLTVTSAQKNPTAFYLCATTDGAGAFGGYTFGSGTRLTVV.